This TCR beta chain derives from a study of T-cell reconstitution after alpha-beta-depleted transplantation in children. Study-wide points: There were some patients whose high TCRbeta diversity at day 60 came from surviving recipient T cells and thymic progenitors. Counts and diversity of T cells one year after transplant came mostly from newly produced T cells. Where alpha-beta T cells came from about two months after transplant was reportedly several hundred expanded graft clones.

Looked up from germline, CDR1 is DFQATT and CDR2 is SNEGSKA (reference sequence). The CDR3 covers 13 residues. V shed 3 bases, J shed 4 bases, and the junction held 5 bases outside the gene matches. This sample's TCRbeta library carried unique molecular identifier barcodes. TCRdb reprocessed the PCR reads with MiXCR, giving one entry per CDR3 protein. Counted here are under 300,000 distinct CDR3 sequences, around 10% occurring once; the ten biggest clones make up less than 25%. At least ten counts were recorded for this clonotype. Its specificity is not known. The source of this sequence is a male patient aged 2-15 years who had a stem cell transplant for chronic granulomatous disease, so the T cells may come from the graft donor. Sequencing was performed on peripheral blood, taken 180 days after TCRalphabeta/CD19-depleted stem cell transplant. The chain uses TRBV20-1 and TRBJ2-5; 7 bases align to TRBD2. This CDR3 reads CSARFGGGETQYF. In DNA, the CDR3 is TGCAGTGCTAGGTTTGGCGGGGGAGAGACCCAGTACTTC.